This T cell receptor beta chain was documented in a study of OX40 agonist ivuxolimab in advanced cancers. Study at large: Patients undergoing dose escalation presented with hepatocellular carcinoma, melanoma, renal cell or head and neck cancer. Whole-study results and caveats: CD4+ and CD8+ blood T cells expanded clonally by week 6 at 0.1 to 3.0 mg/kg. Certain nonresponding patients likewise had low normalized T-cell clonal expansion.

V shed 5 bases, J shed 3 bases, and the junction held 7 bases outside the gene matches. The CDR3 has 14 residues. Germline values: CDR1 SNHLY, CDR2 FYNNEI. Remarks on this clone: Its antigen is unknown.

Profiling relied on immunoSEQ multiplex PCR, and the TCRdb table lists in-frame clones only, not all of them. Of 75,000 to 90,000 clones in the sample, 92% were seen once. Blood sampling took place at baseline, cycle 4 day 1, and cycle 7 day 1. The V call is TRBV2, the J call TRBJ2-7, with 7 bases fitting TRBD1. Sample: CD4+ or CD8+ T cells sorted from blood, taken in a trial of the OX40 agonist ivuxolimab. The sequence derives from an adult with an advanced solid tumor such as melanoma, head and neck, liver or kidney cancer. CDR3 amino acids: CASSSGQPNYEQYF. Written as DNA, the CDR3 is TGTGCCAGCAGTTCGGGACAGCCCAACTACGAGCAGTACTTC.